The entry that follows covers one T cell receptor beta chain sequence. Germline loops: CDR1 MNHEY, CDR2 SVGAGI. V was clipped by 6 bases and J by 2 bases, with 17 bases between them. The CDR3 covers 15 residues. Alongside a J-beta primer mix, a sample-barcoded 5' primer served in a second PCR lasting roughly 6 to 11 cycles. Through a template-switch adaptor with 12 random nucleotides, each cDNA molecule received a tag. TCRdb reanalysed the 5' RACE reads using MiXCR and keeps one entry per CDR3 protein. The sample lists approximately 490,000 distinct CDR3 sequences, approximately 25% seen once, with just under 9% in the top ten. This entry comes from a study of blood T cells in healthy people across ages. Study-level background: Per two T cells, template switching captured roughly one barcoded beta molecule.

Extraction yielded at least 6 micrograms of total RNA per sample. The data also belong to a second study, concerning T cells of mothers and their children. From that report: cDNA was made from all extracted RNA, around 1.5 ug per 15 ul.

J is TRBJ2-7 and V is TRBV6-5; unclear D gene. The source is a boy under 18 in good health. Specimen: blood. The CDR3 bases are TGTGCCAGCAGAGGCTTGGGCGAAACAACCTACGAGCAGTACTTC. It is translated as CASRGLGETTYEQYF.